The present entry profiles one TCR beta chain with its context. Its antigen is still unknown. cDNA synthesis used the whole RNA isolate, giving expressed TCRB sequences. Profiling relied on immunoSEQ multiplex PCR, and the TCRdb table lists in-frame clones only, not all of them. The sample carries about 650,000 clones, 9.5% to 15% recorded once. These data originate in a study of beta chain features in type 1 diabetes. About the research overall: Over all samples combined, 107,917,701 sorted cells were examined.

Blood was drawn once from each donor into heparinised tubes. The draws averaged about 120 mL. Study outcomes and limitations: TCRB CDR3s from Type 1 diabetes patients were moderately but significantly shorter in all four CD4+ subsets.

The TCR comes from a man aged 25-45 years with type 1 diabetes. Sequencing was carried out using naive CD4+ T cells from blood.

The CDR3 reads CASSVGTGGRLAEAFF. The CDR3 nucleotides are TGTGCCAGCAGCGTAGGAACAGGGGGTCGATTAGCTGAAGCTTTCTTT. The chain links TRBV9 to TRBJ1-1, with TRBD1 matching 8 bases. This CDR3 spans 16 amino acids. Germline V gives CDR1 SGDLS, CDR2 YYNGEE. The trim removed 0 bases at V and 6 bases at J, leaving 10 bases unmatched.